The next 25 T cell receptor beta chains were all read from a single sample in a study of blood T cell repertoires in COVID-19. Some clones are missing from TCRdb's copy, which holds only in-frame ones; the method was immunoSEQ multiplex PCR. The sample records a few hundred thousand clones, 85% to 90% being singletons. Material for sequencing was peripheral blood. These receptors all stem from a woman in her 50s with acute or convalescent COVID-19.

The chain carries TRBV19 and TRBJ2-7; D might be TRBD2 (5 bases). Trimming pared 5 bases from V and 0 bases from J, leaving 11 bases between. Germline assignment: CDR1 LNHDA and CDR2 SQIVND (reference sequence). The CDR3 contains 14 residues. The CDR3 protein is CASSGGLSSYEQYF. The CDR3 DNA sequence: TGTGCCAGTAGTGGCGGGCTTAGCTCCTACGAGCAGTACTTC.

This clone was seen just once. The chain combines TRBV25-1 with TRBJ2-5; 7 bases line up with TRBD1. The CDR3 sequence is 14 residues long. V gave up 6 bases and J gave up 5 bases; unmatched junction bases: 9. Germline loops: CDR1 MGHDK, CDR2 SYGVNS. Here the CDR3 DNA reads TGTGCCAGCAGGATAGGGGGCGATAGGGAGACCCAGTACTTC. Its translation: CASRIGGDRETQYF.

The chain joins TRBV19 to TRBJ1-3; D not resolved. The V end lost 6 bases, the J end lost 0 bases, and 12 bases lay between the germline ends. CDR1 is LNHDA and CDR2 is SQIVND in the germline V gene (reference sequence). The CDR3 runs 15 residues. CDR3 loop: CASSMRATSGNTIYF. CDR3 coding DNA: TGTGCCAGTAGCATGAGGGCAACCTCTGGAAACACCATATATTTT.

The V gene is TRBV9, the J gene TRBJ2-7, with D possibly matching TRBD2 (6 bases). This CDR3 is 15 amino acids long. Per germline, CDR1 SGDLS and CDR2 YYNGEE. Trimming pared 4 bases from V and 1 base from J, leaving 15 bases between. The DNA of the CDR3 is TGTGCCAGCAGCCCGTCCGGGACTCTATCCTACGAGCAGTACTTC. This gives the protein CASSPSGTLSYEQYF.

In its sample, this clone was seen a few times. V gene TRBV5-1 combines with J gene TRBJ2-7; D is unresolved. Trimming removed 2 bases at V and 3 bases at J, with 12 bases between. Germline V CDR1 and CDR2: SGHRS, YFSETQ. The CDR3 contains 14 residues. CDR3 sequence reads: CASSFSFGDYEQYF. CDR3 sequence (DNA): TGCGCCAGCAGCTTCAGTTTCGGAGACTACGAGCAGTACTTC.

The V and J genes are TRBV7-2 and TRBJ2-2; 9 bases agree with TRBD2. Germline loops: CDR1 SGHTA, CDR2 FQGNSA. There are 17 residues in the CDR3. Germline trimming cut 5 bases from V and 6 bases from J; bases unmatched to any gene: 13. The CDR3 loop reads CASSRITASGIPGELFF. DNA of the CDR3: TGTGCCAGCAGCCGCATAACGGCTAGCGGGATTCCCGGGGAGCTGTTTTTT.

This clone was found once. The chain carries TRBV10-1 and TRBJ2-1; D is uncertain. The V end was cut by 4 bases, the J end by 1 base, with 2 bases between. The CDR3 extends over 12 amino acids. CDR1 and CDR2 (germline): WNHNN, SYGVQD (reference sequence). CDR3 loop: CASSASYNEQFF. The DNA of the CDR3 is TGCGCCAGCAGTGCGTCCTACAATGAGCAGTTCTTC.

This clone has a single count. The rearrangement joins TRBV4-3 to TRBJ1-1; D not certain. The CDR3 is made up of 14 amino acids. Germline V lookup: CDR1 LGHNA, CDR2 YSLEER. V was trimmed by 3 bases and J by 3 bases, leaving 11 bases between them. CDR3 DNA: TGCGCCAGCAGCCAGGAGCGGGGATACACTGAAGCTTTCTTT. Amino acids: CASSQERGYTEAFF.

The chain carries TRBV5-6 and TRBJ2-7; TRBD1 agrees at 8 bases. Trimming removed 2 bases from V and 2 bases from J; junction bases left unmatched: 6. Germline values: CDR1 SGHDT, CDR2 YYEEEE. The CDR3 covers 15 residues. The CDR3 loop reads CASSFPGTGTYEQYF. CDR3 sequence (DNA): TGTGCCAGCAGCTTTCCGGGGACAGGAACCTACGAGCAGTACTTC.

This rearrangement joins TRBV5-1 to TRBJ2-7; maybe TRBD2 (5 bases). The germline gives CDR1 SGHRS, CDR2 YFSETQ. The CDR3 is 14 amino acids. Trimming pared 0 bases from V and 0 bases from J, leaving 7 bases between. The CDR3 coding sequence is TGCGCCAGCAGCTTGGGAGGGAACTCCTACGAGCAGTACTTC. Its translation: CASSLGGNSYEQYF.

The CDR3: CASSPVNLASGGSYEQYF. CDR3 DNA sequence: TGTGCCAGCTCACCAGTGAATTTAGCGTCAGGGGGCTCCTACGAGCAGTACTTC. This chain links TRBV18 with TRBJ2-7; 7 bases agree with TRBD1. Trimming took 2 bases from V and 0 from J; bases not matched to a gene: 13. The germline V gene encodes CDR1 KGHSH and CDR2 LQKENI. This CDR3 has 18 amino acids.

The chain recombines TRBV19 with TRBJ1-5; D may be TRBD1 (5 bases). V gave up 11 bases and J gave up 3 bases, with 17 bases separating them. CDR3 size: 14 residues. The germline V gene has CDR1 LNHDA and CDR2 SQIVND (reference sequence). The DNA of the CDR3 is TGTGCCGGGGGGGGGAGCTCCCTCAATCAGCCCCAGCATTTT. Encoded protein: CAGGGSSLNQPQHF.

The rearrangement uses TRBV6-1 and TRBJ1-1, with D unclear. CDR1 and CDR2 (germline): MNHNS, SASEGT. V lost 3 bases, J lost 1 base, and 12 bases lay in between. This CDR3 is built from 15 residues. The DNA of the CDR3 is TGTGCCAGCAGTGACGCCGGCGAGGGGAACACTGAAGCTTTCTTT. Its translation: CASSDAGEGNTEAFF.

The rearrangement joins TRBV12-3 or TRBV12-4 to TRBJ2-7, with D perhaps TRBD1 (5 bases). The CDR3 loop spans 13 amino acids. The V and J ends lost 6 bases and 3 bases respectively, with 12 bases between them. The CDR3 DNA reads TGTGCCAGCAGCTCCCCACAGGACTACGAGCAGTACTTC. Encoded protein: CASSSPQDYEQYF.

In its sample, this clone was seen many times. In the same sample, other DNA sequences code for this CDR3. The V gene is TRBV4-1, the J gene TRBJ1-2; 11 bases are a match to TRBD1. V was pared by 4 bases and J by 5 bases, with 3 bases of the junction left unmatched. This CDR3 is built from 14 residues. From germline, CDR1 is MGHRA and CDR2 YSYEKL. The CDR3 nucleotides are TGCGCCAGCAGCCGGGACAGGGGGGAATATGGCTACACCTTC. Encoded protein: CASSRDRGEYGYTF.

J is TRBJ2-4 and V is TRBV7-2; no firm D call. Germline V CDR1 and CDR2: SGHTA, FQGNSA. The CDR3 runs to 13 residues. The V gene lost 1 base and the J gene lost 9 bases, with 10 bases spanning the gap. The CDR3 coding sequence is TGTGCCAGCAGCTTAGAACGAGCTCGCATTCAGTACTTC. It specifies CASSLERARIQYF.

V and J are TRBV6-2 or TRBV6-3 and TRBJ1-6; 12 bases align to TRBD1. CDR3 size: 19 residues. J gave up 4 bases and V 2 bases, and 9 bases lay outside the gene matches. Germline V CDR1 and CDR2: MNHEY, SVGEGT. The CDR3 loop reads CASSYTGTGGFSYNSPLHF. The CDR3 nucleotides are TGTGCCAGCAGTTACACCGGGACAGGGGGCTTCTCTTATAATTCACCCCTCCACTTT.

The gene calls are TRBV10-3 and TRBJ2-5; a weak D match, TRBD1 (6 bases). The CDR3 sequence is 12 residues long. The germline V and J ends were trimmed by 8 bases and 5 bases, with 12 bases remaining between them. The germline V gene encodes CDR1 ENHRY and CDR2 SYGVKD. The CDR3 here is CAIARGGETQYF. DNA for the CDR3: TGTGCCATCGCCAGGGGCGGGGAGACCCAGTACTTC.

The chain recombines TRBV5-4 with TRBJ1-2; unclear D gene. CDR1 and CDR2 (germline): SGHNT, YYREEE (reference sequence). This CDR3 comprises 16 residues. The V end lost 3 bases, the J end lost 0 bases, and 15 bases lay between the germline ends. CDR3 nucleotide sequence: TGTGCCAGCAGCTCGGCCAGTGACGGGTCTAACTATGGCTACACCTTC. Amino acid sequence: CASSSASDGSNYGYTF.

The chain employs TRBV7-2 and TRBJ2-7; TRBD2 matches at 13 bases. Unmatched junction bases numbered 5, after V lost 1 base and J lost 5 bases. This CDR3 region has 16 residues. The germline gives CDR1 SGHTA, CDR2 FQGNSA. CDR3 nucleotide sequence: TGTGCCAGCAGCTTAGGAAGGACTAGCGGGAGTAACGAGCAGTACTTC. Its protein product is CASSLGRTSGSNEQYF.

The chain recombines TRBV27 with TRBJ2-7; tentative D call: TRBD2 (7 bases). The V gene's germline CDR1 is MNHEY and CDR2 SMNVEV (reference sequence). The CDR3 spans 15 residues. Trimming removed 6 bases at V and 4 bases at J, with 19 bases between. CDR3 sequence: CASRGGGGRGYEQYF. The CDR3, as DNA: TGTGCCAGCAGGGGGGGCGGGGGACGAGGATACGAGCAGTACTTC.

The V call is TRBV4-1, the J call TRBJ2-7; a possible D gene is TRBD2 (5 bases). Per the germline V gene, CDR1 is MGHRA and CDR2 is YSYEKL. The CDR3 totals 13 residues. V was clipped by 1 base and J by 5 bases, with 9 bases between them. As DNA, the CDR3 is TGCGCCAGCAGCCAAGGAGGGTCCAACGAGCAGTACTTC. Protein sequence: CASSQGGSNEQYF.

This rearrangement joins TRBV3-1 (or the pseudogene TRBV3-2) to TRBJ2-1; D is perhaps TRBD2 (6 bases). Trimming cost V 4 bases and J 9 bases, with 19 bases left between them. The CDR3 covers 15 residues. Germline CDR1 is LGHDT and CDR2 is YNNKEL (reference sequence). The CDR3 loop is CASSPGKGGTSEQFF. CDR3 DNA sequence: TGTGCCAGCAGCCCCGGAAAGGGAGGTACGAGTGAGCAGTTCTTC.

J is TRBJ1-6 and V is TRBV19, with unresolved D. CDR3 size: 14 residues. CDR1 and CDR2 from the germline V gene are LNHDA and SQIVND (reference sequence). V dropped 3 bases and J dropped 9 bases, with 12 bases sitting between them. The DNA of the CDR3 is TGTGCCAGTAGTATGATCTCCGGCGGTTCACCCCTCCACTTT. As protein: CASSMISGGSPLHF. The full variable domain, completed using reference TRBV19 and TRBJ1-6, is DGGITQSPKYLFRKEGQNVTLSCEQNLNHDAMYWYRQDPGQGLRLIYYSQIVNDFQKGDIAEGYSVSREKKESFPLTVTSAQKNPTAFYLCASSMISGGSPLHFGNGTRLTVT.

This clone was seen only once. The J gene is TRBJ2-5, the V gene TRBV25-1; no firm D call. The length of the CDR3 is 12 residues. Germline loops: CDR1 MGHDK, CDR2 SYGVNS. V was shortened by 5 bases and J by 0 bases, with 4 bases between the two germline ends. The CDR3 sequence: CASSSNQETQYF. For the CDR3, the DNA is TGTGCCAGCAGTTCCAACCAAGAGACCCAGTACTTC.